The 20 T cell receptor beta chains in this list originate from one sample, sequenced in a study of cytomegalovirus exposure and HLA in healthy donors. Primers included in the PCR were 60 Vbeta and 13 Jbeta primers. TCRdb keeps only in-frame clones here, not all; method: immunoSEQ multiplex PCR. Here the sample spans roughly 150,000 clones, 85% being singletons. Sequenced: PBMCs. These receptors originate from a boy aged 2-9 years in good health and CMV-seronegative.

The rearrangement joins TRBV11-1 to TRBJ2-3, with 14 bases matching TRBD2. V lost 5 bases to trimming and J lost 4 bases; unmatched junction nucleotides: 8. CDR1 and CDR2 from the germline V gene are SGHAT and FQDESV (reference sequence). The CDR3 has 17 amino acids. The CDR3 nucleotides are TGTGCCAGCAGCCCAGGACTAGCGGGAGGTCTGGCAGATACGCAGTATTTT. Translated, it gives CASSPGLAGGLADTQYF.

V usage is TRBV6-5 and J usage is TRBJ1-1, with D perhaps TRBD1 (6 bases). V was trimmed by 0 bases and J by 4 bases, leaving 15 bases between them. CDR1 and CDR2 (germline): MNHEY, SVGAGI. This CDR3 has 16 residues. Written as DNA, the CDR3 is TGTGCCAGCAGTTACTCGAAGGGACAACGGACCACTGAAGCTTTCTTT. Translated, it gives CASSYSKGQRTTEAFF.

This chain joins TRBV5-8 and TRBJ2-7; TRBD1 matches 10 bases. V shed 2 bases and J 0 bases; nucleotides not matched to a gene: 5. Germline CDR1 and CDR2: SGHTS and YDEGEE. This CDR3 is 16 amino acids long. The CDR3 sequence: CASSFTGTGVSYEQYV. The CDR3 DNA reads TGTGCCAGCAGCTTTACCGGGACAGGGGTCTCCTACGAGCAGTACGTC.

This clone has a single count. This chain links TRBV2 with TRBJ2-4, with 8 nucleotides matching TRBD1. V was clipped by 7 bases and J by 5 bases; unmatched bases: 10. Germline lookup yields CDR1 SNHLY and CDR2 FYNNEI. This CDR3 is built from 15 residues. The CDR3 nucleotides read TGTGCCAGCAATTTGTGGACAGGGAATCAAAACATTCAGTACTTC. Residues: CASNLWTGNQNIQYF.

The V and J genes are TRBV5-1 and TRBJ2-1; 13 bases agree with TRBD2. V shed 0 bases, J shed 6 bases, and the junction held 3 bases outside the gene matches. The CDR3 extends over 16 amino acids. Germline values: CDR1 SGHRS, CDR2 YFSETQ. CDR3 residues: CASSLVGTSGVNEQFF. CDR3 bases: TGCGCCAGCAGCTTGGTTGGGACTAGCGGGGTCAATGAGCAGTTCTTC.

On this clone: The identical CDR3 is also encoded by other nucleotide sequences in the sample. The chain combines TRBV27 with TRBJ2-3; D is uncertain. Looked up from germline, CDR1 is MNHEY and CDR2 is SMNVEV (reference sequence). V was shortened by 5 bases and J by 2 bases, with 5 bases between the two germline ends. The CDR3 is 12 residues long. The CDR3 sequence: CASSPSTDTQYF. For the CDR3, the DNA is TGTGCCAGCAGTCCGTCCACAGATACGCAGTATTTT.

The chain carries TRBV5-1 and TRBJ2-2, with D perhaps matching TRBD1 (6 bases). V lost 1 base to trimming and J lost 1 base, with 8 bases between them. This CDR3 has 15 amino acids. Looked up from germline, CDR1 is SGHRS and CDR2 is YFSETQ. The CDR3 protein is CASSLPGQNTGELFF. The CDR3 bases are TGCGCCAGCAGCTTGCCGGGACAGAACACCGGGGAGCTGTTTTTT.

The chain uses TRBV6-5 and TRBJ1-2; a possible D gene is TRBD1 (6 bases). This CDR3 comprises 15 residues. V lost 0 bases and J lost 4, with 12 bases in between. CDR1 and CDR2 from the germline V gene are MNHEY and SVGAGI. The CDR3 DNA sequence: TGTGCCAGCAGTTACTCTTTCGGGACAACCTATGGCTACACCTTC. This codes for CASSYSFGTTYGYTF.

CDR3 in DNA: TGTGCCATCAGACCGGGACAAAGCTATGGCTACACCTTC. Amino acids: CAIRPGQSYGYTF. This chain connects TRBV10-3 to TRBJ1-2; D might be TRBD1 (6 bases). Germline V gene sequence: CDR1 ENHRY, CDR2 SYGVKD. This CDR3 has 13 amino acids. Trimming cost V 6 bases and J 4 bases, with 12 bases left between them.

CDR3 sequence (DNA): TGTGCCAGCAGCTCCACCGGGACAAAGAACACCGGGGAGCTGTTTTTT. Protein product: CASSSTGTKNTGELFF. The rearrangement uses TRBV11-2 and TRBJ2-2; D is possibly TRBD1 (6 bases). Trimming pared 4 bases from V and 1 base from J, leaving 13 bases between. Germline loops: CDR1 SGHAT, CDR2 FQNNGV. The CDR3 totals 16 residues.

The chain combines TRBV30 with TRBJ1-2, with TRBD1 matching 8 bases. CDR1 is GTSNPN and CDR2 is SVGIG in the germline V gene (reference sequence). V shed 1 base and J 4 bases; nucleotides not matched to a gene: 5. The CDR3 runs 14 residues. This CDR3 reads CAWSAAGGIYGYTF. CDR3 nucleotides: TGTGCCTGGAGTGCGGCAGGGGGCATCTATGGCTACACCTTC.

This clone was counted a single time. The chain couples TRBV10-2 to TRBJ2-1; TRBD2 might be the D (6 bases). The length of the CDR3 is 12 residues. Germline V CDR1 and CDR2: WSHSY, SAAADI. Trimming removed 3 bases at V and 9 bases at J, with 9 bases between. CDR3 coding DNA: TGCGCCAGCAGTGAACGGGGGACTGAGCAGTTCTTC. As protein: CASSERGTEQFF.

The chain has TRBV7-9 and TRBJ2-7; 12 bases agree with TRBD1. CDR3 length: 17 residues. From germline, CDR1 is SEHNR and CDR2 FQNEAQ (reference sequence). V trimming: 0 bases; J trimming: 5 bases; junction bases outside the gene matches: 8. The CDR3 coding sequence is TGTGCCAGCAGCTTAGCAGGGGGGACAGGGGGCGCGGACGAGCAGTACGTC. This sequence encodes CASSLAGGTGGADEQYV.

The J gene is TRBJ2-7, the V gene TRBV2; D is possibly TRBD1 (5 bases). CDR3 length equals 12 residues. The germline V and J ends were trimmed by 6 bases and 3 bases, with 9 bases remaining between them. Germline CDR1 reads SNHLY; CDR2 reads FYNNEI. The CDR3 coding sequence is TGTGCCAGCAGGGGGCGGCTCTACGAGCAGTACTTC. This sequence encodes CASRGRLYEQYF.

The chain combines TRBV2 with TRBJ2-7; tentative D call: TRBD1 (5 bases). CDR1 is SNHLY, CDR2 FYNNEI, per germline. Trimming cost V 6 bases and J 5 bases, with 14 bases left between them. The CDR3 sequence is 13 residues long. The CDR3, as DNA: TGTGCCAGCAGGGTCAGGCAGGGCGACGAGCAGTACTTC. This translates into CASRVRQGDEQYF.

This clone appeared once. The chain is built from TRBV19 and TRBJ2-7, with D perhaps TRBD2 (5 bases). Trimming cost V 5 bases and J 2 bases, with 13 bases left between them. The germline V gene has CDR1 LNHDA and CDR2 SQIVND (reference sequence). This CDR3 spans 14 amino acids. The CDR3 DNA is TGTGCCAGTAGTTATGGACTGACCCCCTACGAGCAGTACTTC. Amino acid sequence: CASSYGLTPYEQYF.

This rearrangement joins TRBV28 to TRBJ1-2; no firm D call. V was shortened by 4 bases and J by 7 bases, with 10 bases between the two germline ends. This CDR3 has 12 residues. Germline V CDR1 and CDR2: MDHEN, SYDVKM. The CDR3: CASSYLSLGYTF. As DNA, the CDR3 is TGTGCCAGCAGTTACCTATCACTTGGCTACACCTTC.

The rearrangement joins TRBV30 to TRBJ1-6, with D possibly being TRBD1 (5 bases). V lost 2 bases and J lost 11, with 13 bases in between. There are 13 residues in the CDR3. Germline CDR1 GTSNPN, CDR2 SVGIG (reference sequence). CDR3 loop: CAWSPTGIPPLHF. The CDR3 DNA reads TGTGCCTGGAGTCCCACAGGAATTCCACCCCTCCACTTT.

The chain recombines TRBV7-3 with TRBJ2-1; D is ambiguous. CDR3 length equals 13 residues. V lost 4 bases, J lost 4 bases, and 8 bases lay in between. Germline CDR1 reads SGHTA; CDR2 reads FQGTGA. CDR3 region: CASSSTSYNEQFF. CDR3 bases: TGTGCCAGCAGCTCGACATCTTACAATGAGCAGTTCTTC.

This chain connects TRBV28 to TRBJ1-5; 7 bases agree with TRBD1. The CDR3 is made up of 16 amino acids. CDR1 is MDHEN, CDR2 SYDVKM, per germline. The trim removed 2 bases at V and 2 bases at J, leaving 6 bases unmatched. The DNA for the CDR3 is TGTGCCAGCAGTTTACGACAGGGTCCGGGCAATCAGCCCCAGCATTTT. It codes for CASSLRQGPGNQPQHF.